Shown below are 17 T cell receptor beta chains from a single sample sequenced in a study of blood T cell repertoires in COVID-19. The method was immunoSEQ multiplex PCR; TCRdb's version includes in-frame clones alone and lacks a portion of them. The sample lists some 350,000 clones, over 70% occurring once. The sample comprised peripheral blood. Receptor source: a man in his thirties or forties with active or convalescent COVID-19.

The chain links TRBV7-2 to TRBJ1-2; D call uncertain. Germline V gene lookup returns CDR1 SGHTA and CDR2 FQGNSA. This CDR3 has 15 amino acids. V lost 3 bases to trimming and J lost 8 bases, with 19 bases between them. CDR3 DNA: TGTGCCAGCAGCTTCCAAGGAGCAGTCCACTGGGGCTACACCTTC. Translated: CASSFQGAVHWGYTF.

The V and J genes are TRBV9 and TRBJ2-3; TRBD2 aligns across 12 bases. Germline CDR1 reads SGDLS; CDR2 reads YYNGEE. J lost 6 bases, V lost 2 bases, and 4 bases had no gene match. The CDR3 consists of 15 residues. The CDR3 DNA reads as TGTGCCAGCAGCGTCGGACTAGCGGGGTCTGATACGCAGTATTTT. This sequence encodes CASSVGLAGSDTQYF.

The chain has TRBV18 and TRBJ1-1; D unclear. The CDR3 spans 13 residues. The germline gives CDR1 KGHSH, CDR2 LQKENI. Trimming cost V 3 bases and J 9 bases, with 14 bases left between them. CDR3 residues: CASSPSEAPQAFF. CDR3 sequence (DNA): TGTGCCAGCTCACCCTCGGAGGCACCGCAAGCTTTCTTT.

The V call is TRBV11-2, the J call TRBJ2-2, with D maybe TRBD1 (5 bases). The V end lost 5 bases, the J end lost 3 bases, and 13 bases lay between the germline ends. Germline CDR1 is SGHAT and CDR2 is FQNNGV. There are 15 residues in the CDR3. Here the CDR3 DNA reads TGTGCCAGCAGCCATCAGGGCAGTTACACCGGGGAGCTGTTTTTT. Amino acid sequence: CASSHQGSYTGELFF.

The V call is TRBV4-1, the J call TRBJ1-1; D is ambiguous. The CDR3 consists of 13 residues. V was pared by 1 base and J by 2 bases, with 5 bases between. CDR1 is MGHRA, CDR2 YSYEKL, per germline. The CDR3 is CASSQGSNTEAFF. The DNA for the CDR3 is TGCGCCAGCAGCCAAGGCAGTAACACTGAAGCTTTCTTT.

The chain is built from TRBV7-9 and TRBJ2-1; D is possibly TRBD1 (5 bases). The CDR3 has 15 residues. Looked up from germline, CDR1 is SEHNR and CDR2 is FQNEAQ (reference sequence). V lost 1 base to trimming and J lost 8 bases, with 15 bases between them. CDR3 region: CASSLVEVRADEQFF. The CDR3 DNA is TGTGCCAGCAGCTTAGTTGAGGTCAGGGCGGATGAGCAGTTCTTC.

The CDR3 DNA reads TGTGCCAGCAGCTGGGGCGGGGGTTCTAGCACAGATACGCAGTATTTT. Translating gives CASSWGGGSSTDTQYF. The chain is built from TRBV7-3 and TRBJ2-3; TRBD2 matches 7 bases. Germline trimming cut 4 bases from V and 0 bases from J; bases unmatched to any gene: 7. The CDR3 is 16 residues long. Germline CDR1 is SGHTA and CDR2 is FQGTGA.

The J gene is TRBJ2-1, the V gene TRBV5-1; 9 positions match TRBD1. Germline lookup yields CDR1 SGHRS and CDR2 YFSETQ. V lost 4 bases, J lost 5 bases, and 13 bases stayed unmatched. This CDR3 is built from 17 residues. CDR3 in amino acids: CASSLWPPGQGHNEQFF. CDR3 in DNA: TGCGCCAGCAGCCTTTGGCCCCCGGGACAGGGACACAATGAGCAGTTCTTC.

The chain carries TRBV28 and TRBJ1-2; D may be TRBD1 (6 bases). Germline values: CDR1 MDHEN, CDR2 SYDVKM. The V end lost 8 bases, the J end lost 6 bases, and 13 bases lay between the germline ends. The CDR3 covers 12 residues. As DNA, the CDR3 is TGTGCCAGCGGTACTAAGGGGGATGGCTACACCTTC. Protein: CASGTKGDGYTF.

The table lists this clone with a few counts. V and J are TRBV7-2 and TRBJ1-1; D might be TRBD1 (6 bases). The CDR3 contains 13 residues. Germline values: CDR1 SGHTA, CDR2 FQGNSA. The V end lost 4 bases, the J end lost 8 bases, and 14 bases lay between the germline ends. CDR3 residues: CASSSFPGTEAFF. CDR3 DNA sequence: TGTGCCAGCAGCTCTTTCCCCGGGACAGAAGCTTTCTTT.

In this sample, this clone turned up once. The genes are TRBV11-2 and TRBJ2-1; 9 bases fit TRBD1. The CDR3 is 14 amino acids. Germline trimming cut 4 bases from V and 15 bases from J; bases unmatched to any gene: 13. Germline CDR1 is SGHAT and CDR2 is FQNNGV. The CDR3 bases are TGTGCCAGCAGCTCGACCGGGACAGGGAGGATTCGGTTCTTC. This translates into CASSSTGTGRIRFF.

This clone was observed a few times. V usage is TRBV24-1 and J usage is TRBJ1-4; D is uncertain. Germline values: CDR1 KGHDR, CDR2 SFDVKD. The CDR3 is 17 amino acids. V was shortened by 3 bases and J by 3 bases, with 16 bases between the two germline ends. CDR3 amino acids: CATSDGKETPANEKLFF. Written as DNA, the CDR3 is TGTGCCACCAGTGATGGCAAGGAGACCCCAGCTAATGAAAAACTGTTTTTT.

The V and J genes are TRBV11-3 and TRBJ2-7, with D perhaps matching TRBD2 (6 bases). The germline V gene encodes CDR1 SGHNT and CDR2 YENEEA. CDR3 length: 15 amino acids. The V and J ends lost 1 base and 7 bases respectively, with 17 bases between them. This chain's CDR3 is CASSLGFIYGSEQYF. CDR3 DNA sequence: TGTGCCAGCAGCTTAGGATTTATCTACGGGAGTGAGCAGTACTTC.

CDR3 region: CASSLSATSGRINEQFF. The CDR3 bases are TGTGCCAGCAGTTTAAGTGCTACTAGCGGGAGAATCAATGAGCAGTTCTTC. The chain recombines TRBV28 with TRBJ2-1; 11 bases line up with TRBD2. The germline V gene encodes CDR1 MDHEN and CDR2 SYDVKM. Trimming removed 2 bases from V and 6 bases from J; junction bases left unmatched: 9. The length of the CDR3 is 17 residues.

The chain carries TRBV5-6 and TRBJ2-5, with no clear D. The CDR3 runs 15 residues. The ends were cut back, 2 bases at V and 2 bases at J, with 13 bases in the middle. Germline V gene lookup returns CDR1 SGHDT and CDR2 YYEEEE. CDR3 protein: CASSFPELLQETQYF. The CDR3 bases are TGTGCCAGCAGCTTTCCTGAACTCCTACAAGAGACCCAGTACTTC.

The rearrangement joins TRBV4-1 to TRBJ1-4, with D possibly TRBD1 on 6 matching bases. The V gene's germline CDR1 is MGHRA and CDR2 YSYEKL. This CDR3 contains 16 residues. V lost 0 bases, J lost 5 bases, and 13 bases lay in between. CDR3 sequence (DNA): TGCGCCAGCAGCCAAGATCTGACAGGTCTCAATGAAAAACTGTTTTTT. Translated: CASSQDLTGLNEKLFF.

The V and J genes are TRBV2 and TRBJ1-2; D unclear. V was pared by 2 bases and J by 5 bases, with 3 bases between. This CDR3 has 11 amino acids. Germline loops: CDR1 SNHLY, CDR2 FYNNEI. The CDR3 DNA is TGTGCCAGCAGTGAATCTTATGGCTACACCTTC. It specifies CASSESYGYTF.